This record concerns one TCR beta chain sequence. Measured with immunoSEQ multiplex PCR; TCRdb has only the in-frame clones, and not every one. This table holds 59,000 or so clones, over 65% found once. Trimming took 1 base from V and 4 from J; bases not matched to a gene: 9. The length of the CDR3 is 17 residues. CDR1 ENHRY and CDR2 SYGVKD come from the germline V gene. The data stem from a study of blood T cell repertoires in COVID-19. Study-wide context: COVID-19 samples from acute and convalescent phases originated in the United States, Italy and Spain. The cDNA or gDNA used as material had been derived from T cells, B-cell-depleted T cells, or PBMCs.

The J gene is TRBJ1-2, the V gene TRBV10-3; 10 nucleotides match TRBD1. The source is a human donor in a cohort sampled during active COVID-19. The sequenced material came from peripheral blood. CDR3 amino acids: CAISELKPGTGVYGYTF. The DNA of the CDR3 is TGTGCCATCAGTGAGTTAAAACCCGGGACAGGGGTCTATGGCTACACCTTC.